One and the same sample provided the 28 T cell receptor beta chains below, sequenced in a study of cytomegalovirus exposure and HLA in healthy donors. PCR amplification relied on 60 Vbeta primers (plus 13 Jbeta primers). Data came from immunoSEQ multiplex PCR; TCRdb stores just in-frame clones and leaves some out. Of around 64,000 clones listed, 70% to 90% are singletons. Material for sequencing was PBMCs. The receptors here all came from a woman in her twenties or thirties in good health and CMV-seronegative.

This chain uses TRBV15 with TRBJ2-5; 13 bases are shared with TRBD2. Per germline, CDR1 LNHNV and CDR2 YYDKDF (reference sequence). V shed 3 bases, J shed 2 bases, and the junction held 0 bases outside the gene matches. The CDR3 consists of 15 residues. CDR3 sequence (DNA): TGTGCCACCAGCAGGGGACTAGCGGGGCAAGAGACCCAGTACTTC. It encodes CATSRGLAGQETQYF.

This clone was observed a few times. The V gene is TRBV4-3, the J gene TRBJ1-4; no definite D call. CDR1 and CDR2 from the germline V gene are LGHNA and YSLEER. The CDR3 is 14 amino acids. Between the trimmed V and J ends, which lost 0 bases and 1 base, there was a span of 3 bases. The chain's CDR3 is CASSQDITNEKLFF. The DNA of the CDR3 is TGCGCCAGCAGCCAAGACATAACTAATGAAAAACTGTTTTTT.

Sample share makes this clone medium-sized. The rearrangement links TRBV6-6 to TRBJ1-5; D may be TRBD1 (5 bases). The CDR3 loop spans 14 amino acids. Germline V lookup: CDR1 MNHNY, CDR2 SVGAGI (reference sequence). V dropped 7 bases and J dropped 5 bases, with 15 bases sitting between them. In DNA, the CDR3 is TGTGCCAGCATCCAAGGGTGGGGGGATCAGCCCCAGCATTTT. Translation gives CASIQGWGDQPQHF.

V and J are TRBV7-2 and TRBJ2-7; TRBD1 might be the D (5 bases). The CDR3 length is 15 residues. Per germline, CDR1 SGHTA and CDR2 FQGNSA. Trimming removed 4 bases from V and 4 bases from J, with 17 bases in between. CDR3 coding DNA: TGTGCCAGCAGCTCTACCCACAGGAATGGATACGAGCAGTACTTC. This codes for CASSSTHRNGYEQYF.

A single count supports this clone. The same CDR3 also results from other DNA sequences found in this sample. V usage is TRBV4-2 and J usage is TRBJ2-7; D is possibly TRBD1 (6 bases). The germline V gene encodes CDR1 LGHNA and CDR2 YNFKEQ. The CDR3 totals 13 residues. The V and J ends lost 4 bases and 4 bases respectively, with 11 bases between them. This CDR3 is CASSPDGTYEQYF. CDR3 sequence (DNA): TGTGCCAGCAGCCCAGACGGGACATACGAGCAGTACTTC.

This clone has a single count. This sequence joins TRBV28 and TRBJ2-6; D gene ambiguous. The ends were cut back, 5 bases at V and 0 bases at J, with 8 bases in the middle. Germline lookup yields CDR1 MDHEN and CDR2 SYDVKM. The CDR3 covers 15 residues. CDR3: CASSHLPSGANVLTF. In nucleotides, the CDR3 is TGTGCCAGCAGTCATCTACCCTCTGGGGCCAACGTCCTGACTTTC.

J is TRBJ2-7 and V is TRBV12-5; 12 bases fit TRBD2. The length of the CDR3 is 14 residues. Germline CDR1 LGHNT, CDR2 FRNRAP. V was clipped by 8 bases and J by 6 bases; unmatched bases: 8. As DNA, the CDR3 is TGTGCTAGTAGGCTACTAGCGGGAGGAGGCGAGCAGTACTTC. It specifies CASRLLAGGGEQYF.

This clone appeared once. The V and J genes are TRBV21-1 and TRBJ2-3; whether TRBD1, the table's D call, matches the DNA was not checked. TRBV21-1 is flagged as a pseudogene. The CDR3 loop spans 16 amino acids. The CDR3 coding sequence is TGTGCCAGCAGCAAAGTAAACAGGGAAGGGACAGATACGCAGTATTTT. Translated: CASSKVNREGTDTQYF.

V is TRBV19 and J is TRBJ2-3; a weak D match, TRBD2 (6 bases). The V gene's germline CDR1 is LNHDA and CDR2 SQIVND (reference sequence). The CDR3 totals 14 residues. Trimming cost V 1 base and J 3 bases, with 8 bases left between them. The CDR3 sequence: CASSIAAGTDTQYF. The CDR3, as DNA: TGTGCCAGTAGTATAGCGGCGGGGACAGATACGCAGTATTTT.

This clone was counted only a few times. The CDR3 sequence: CASSPEGPAGLYEQYF. The CDR3 DNA reads as TGCGCCAGCAGCCCGGAAGGTCCAGCGGGGCTCTACGAGCAGTACTTC. V gene TRBV4-3 combines with J gene TRBJ2-7; 7 bases agree with TRBD2. The CDR3 covers 16 residues. Germline V lookup: CDR1 LGHNA, CDR2 YSLEER. V dropped 4 bases and J dropped 3; count of bases not matched to a gene: 12.

The sample holds a few counts of this clone. The gene calls are TRBV5-4 and TRBJ1-1, with 7 bases fitting TRBD1. From germline, CDR1 is SGHNT and CDR2 YYREEE (reference sequence). Trimming took 3 bases from V and 5 from J; bases not matched to a gene: 13. CDR3 length equals 16 residues. CDR3 region: CASSSHYRGRRTEAFF. The DNA of the CDR3 is TGTGCCAGCAGCTCCCACTACAGGGGCCGGAGGACTGAAGCTTTCTTT.

The V and J genes are TRBV7-2 and TRBJ1-1, with a weak D call TRBD1 (5 bases). Per germline, CDR1 SGHTA and CDR2 FQGNSA. Trimming took off 1 base at V and 10 bases at J, with 10 bases between the two ends. The CDR3 has 12 residues. CDR3 nucleotides: TGTGCCAGCAGCTTAGGGGGCGGTGCAGCTTTCTTT. As protein: CASSLGGGAAFF.

The chain uses TRBV28 and TRBJ2-5; 8 bases map to TRBD1. This CDR3 is 14 amino acids long. Germline V gene lookup returns CDR1 MDHEN and CDR2 SYDVKM. J gave up 5 bases and V 6 bases, and 8 bases lay outside the gene matches. CDR3 amino acids: CASRLRGRRETQYF. The CDR3, as DNA: TGTGCCAGCAGACTCAGGGGGCGCAGGGAGACCCAGTACTTC.

Written as DNA, the CDR3 is TGTGCCAGCAGTGAAGTCTGGCAGGGGGCCTTCTATGGCTACACCTTC. This sequence encodes CASSEVWQGAFYGYTF. The chain is built from TRBV6-1 and TRBJ1-2; the match to TRBD1 covers 8 bases. Germline lookup yields CDR1 MNHNS and CDR2 SASEGT. J gave up 4 bases and V 1 base, and 8 bases lay outside the gene matches. The CDR3 spans 16 residues.

The chain joins TRBV5-1 to TRBJ1-1; tentatively, D is TRBD1 (6 bases). Germline assignment: CDR1 SGHRS and CDR2 YFSETQ. The CDR3 extends over 12 amino acids. Trimming pared 7 bases from V and 6 bases from J, leaving 13 bases between. The DNA for the CDR3 is TGCGCCAGCCGCGGCGGGGGCTCTGAAGCTTTCTTT. This translates into CASRGGGSEAFF.

The genes are TRBV28 and TRBJ1-1, with 7 nucleotides matching TRBD1. Losses at the gene ends were 2 bases for V and 2 bases for J; bases not matched to a gene: 5. The germline V gene has CDR1 MDHEN and CDR2 SYDVKM. This CDR3 is built from 15 residues. CDR3 nucleotide sequence: TGTGCCAGCAGTTTAGGAGGGGACAGAAACACTGAAGCTTTCTTT. Translated: CASSLGGDRNTEAFF.

The gene calls are TRBV9 and TRBJ2-7; D not resolved. V dropped 0 bases and J dropped 2 bases, with 9 bases sitting between them. Germline-derived CDR1 and CDR2 are SGDLS and YYNGEE. The CDR3 covers 14 residues. This chain's CDR3 is CASSVEQPPYEQYF. CDR3 in DNA: TGTGCCAGCAGCGTAGAACAGCCTCCCTACGAGCAGTACTTC. Based on the CDR3 plus reference TRBV9 and TRBJ2-7, the full variable domain is DSGVTQTPKHLITATGQRVTLRCSPRSGDLSVYWYQQSLDQGLQFLIQYYNGEERAKGNILERFSAQQFPDLHSELNLSSLELGDSALYFCASSVEQPPYEQYFGPGTRLTVT.

This clone was observed once. The chain couples TRBV7-8 to TRBJ2-7; 7 bases fit TRBD1. Trimming at V came to 8 bases and at J to 5 bases, leaving 9 bases not matched to a gene. The CDR3 is 13 amino acids. Germline V gene lookup returns CDR1 SGHVS and CDR2 FQNEAQ. The CDR3 here is CASGGQDTNEQYF. The CDR3 DNA sequence: TGTGCCAGCGGCGGACAGGACACCAACGAGCAGTACTTC.

The J gene is TRBJ2-3, the V gene TRBV14, with TRBD2 identical over 9 bases. J lost 2 bases, V lost 0 bases, and 12 bases had no gene match. Germline V gene sequence: CDR1 SGHDN, CDR2 FVKESK. The CDR3 spans 19 residues. CDR3 in amino acids: CASSQDRGASGIFTDTQYF. The DNA of the CDR3 is TGTGCCAGCAGCCAAGATCGGGGCGCTAGCGGGATCTTCACAGATACGCAGTATTTT.

This clone was seen only once. V is TRBV4-3 and J is TRBJ2-2, with 11 nucleotides matching TRBD1. V trimming: 4 bases; J trimming: 1 base; junction bases outside the gene matches: 11. The CDR3 contains 19 residues. The germline CDR1 and CDR2 sequences are LGHNA and YSLEER. CDR3 in amino acids: CASSRIMDRGLRNTGELFF. The DNA of the CDR3 is TGCGCCAGCAGCCGAATTATGGACAGGGGGCTGAGGAACACCGGGGAGCTGTTTTTT.

V usage is TRBV27 and J usage is TRBJ2-1; 8 nucleotides line up with TRBD1. Trimming cost V 6 bases and J 4 bases; bases outside gene matches: 5. The CDR3 loop spans 14 amino acids. Per the germline V gene, CDR1 is MNHEY and CDR2 is SMNVEV (reference sequence). The CDR3, as DNA: TGTGCCAGCAGCAGAGGACAGGGTTACAATGAGCAGTTCTTC. It translates to CASSRGQGYNEQFF.

The J gene is TRBJ1-2, the V gene TRBV25-1; D perhaps matches TRBD1 (5 bases). This CDR3 is 14 amino acids long. Trimming cost V 1 base and J 4 bases, with 10 bases left between them. Germline V gene data show CDR1 as MGHDK and CDR2 as SYGVNS. Written as DNA, the CDR3 is TGTGCCAGCAGTGAATGGGGACTGTTCTATGGCTACACCTTC. Its translation is CASSEWGLFYGYTF.

CDR3 coding DNA: TGTGCCAGCAGCACAGGGCCGGGATCCACAGATACGCAGTATTTT. This translates into CASSTGPGSTDTQYF. The chain links TRBV7-2 to TRBJ2-3; D may be TRBD1 (6 bases). CDR1 is SGHTA and CDR2 is FQGNSA in the germline V gene. V was pared by 5 bases and J by 2 bases, with 14 bases between. This CDR3 region has 15 residues.

The rearrangement uses TRBV7-8 and TRBJ1-4, with a possible D match to TRBD1 (5 bases). The CDR3 is 16 amino acids. The V end lost 5 bases, the J end lost 6 bases, and 19 bases lay between the germline ends. Germline V CDR1 and CDR2: SGHVS, FQNEAQ. This chain's CDR3 is CASSPPGGGDDEKLFF. The CDR3 DNA reads TGTGCCAGCAGCCCACCGGGCGGGGGGGATGATGAAAAACTGTTTTTT.

CDR3 DNA sequence: TGTGCCAGCTCGGCCGGGACAGGGAGCTCTGGGGCCAACGTCCTGACTTTC. The encoded protein is CASSAGTGSSGANVLTF. The chain joins TRBV18 to TRBJ2-6, with TRBD1 matching 9 bases. J was trimmed by 0 bases and V by 6 bases; bases with no gene match: 6. From germline, CDR1 is KGHSH and CDR2 LQKENI. The CDR3 has 17 amino acids.

V gene TRBV20-1 combines with J gene TRBJ2-3; possible D gene TRBD1, 6 bases. The length of the CDR3 is 11 residues. The V and J ends lost 2 bases and 7 bases respectively, with 7 bases between them. Per germline, CDR1 DFQATT and CDR2 SNEGSKA (reference sequence). Here the CDR3 DNA reads TGCAGTGCTAGAAGGGGGAATACGCAGTATTTT. It is translated as CSARRGNTQYF.

The chain carries TRBV7-2 and TRBJ2-4; maybe TRBD2 (5 bases). The ends were cut back, 1 base at V and 7 bases at J, with 11 bases in the middle. Germline assignment: CDR1 SGHTA and CDR2 FQGNSA. The CDR3 spans 14 residues. CDR3 nucleotide sequence: TGTGCCAGCAGCTTAGGGGGAGATGGGAACATTCAGTACTTC. This gives the protein CASSLGGDGNIQYF.

This clone was seen a few times. The CDR3 spells CASSIVGEGSYEQYF. The CDR3 coding sequence is TGTGCCAGTAGTATAGTGGGAGAAGGCTCCTACGAGCAGTACTTC. V usage is TRBV19 and J usage is TRBJ2-7, with a tentative D call TRBD2 (5 bases). The ends were cut back, 1 base at V and 0 bases at J, with 10 bases in the middle. Germline V gene sequence: CDR1 LNHDA, CDR2 SQIVND (reference sequence). CDR3 size: 15 residues.